The clone carrying this T cell receptor beta chain occurred a few times. This sample is part of a study of cytomegalovirus exposure and HLA in healthy donors. The PCR made use of 60 Vbeta and 13 Jbeta primers. TCRdb's table, derived via immunoSEQ multiplex PCR, lists solely in-frame clones and lacks some. The data contain fewer than 200,000 clones, 9.5% to 15% of them singletons. V lost 0 bases to trimming and J lost 4 bases; unmatched junction nucleotides: 7. CDR1 LGHNA and CDR2 YNFKEQ come from the germline V gene. CDR3 length: 16 residues. The specimen was PBMCs. The receptor comes from a man aged 50 to 60 in good health and CMV-seropositive. V is TRBV4-2 and J is TRBJ1-2; the match to TRBD1 covers 8 bases. The DNA for the CDR3 is TGTGCCAGCAGCCAAGATAGAATCGGACAGGGCTATGGCTACACCTTC. This gives the protein CASSQDRIGQGYGYTF.